These T cell receptor beta chains were read from a single sample in a study of T cells in Graves' hyperthyroidism and ophthalmopathy. TCRdb recomputed calls from the multiplex PCR reads with MiXCR, one row per CDR3 protein. Among under 750,000 distinct CDR3 sequences listed, 18% were seen once. Sequencing was performed on blood. Receptors originate from a woman between 45 and 60 years old with Graves' hyperthyroidism that later progressed to Graves' ophthalmopathy. The CDR3 runs from the conserved cysteine through the conserved F or W. Fields, in order: clone size, J gene, D gene, V gene, CDR3 DNA, CDR3 protein. The D gene is left open where the match is weak. Size is stated for part of the rows, as once, few or many counts, or as a class when the clone is expanded.

>many|TRBJ2-2|TRBD2|TRBV3-1
TGTGCCAGTATCCTCGGTAGCGGGGGGGTAACGAACACCGGGGAGCTGTTTTTT
CASILGSGGVTNTGELFF
>few|TRBJ1-6|.|TRBV12-3/TRBV12-4
TGTGCCAGCAGGTCAGGGACCCATAATTCACCCCTCCACTTT
CASRSGTHNSPLHF
>.|TRBJ1-2|.|TRBV19
TGTGCCAGTAGTGCCCAACTCCAGCATGGCTACACCTTC
CASSAQLQHGYTF
>few|TRBJ1-4|TRBD1|TRBV20-1
TGCAGTGCCCCAGGACAGGGAACTTCTAATGAAAAACTGTTTTTT
CSAPGQGTSNEKLFF
>few|TRBJ1-1|.|TRBV27
TGTGCCAGCAGCGCACAAAGGATAAACAGGGCGCGAGAAGCTTTCTTT
CASSAQRINRAREAFF
>few|TRBJ2-1|TRBD2|TRBV20-1
TGCAGTGTTACCGTAGCGGGGGGCCGTTACAATGAGCAGTTCTTC
CSVTVAGGRYNEQFF
>.|TRBJ1-6|.|TRBV19
TGTGCCAGTAGCACTGTCGCACCTTATAATTCACCCCTCCACTTT
CASSTVAPYNSPLHF
>.|TRBJ1-1|.|TRBV20-1
TGCAGTGCTGCAATCCTGAACACTGAAGCTTTCTTT
CSAAILNTEAFF
>many|TRBJ2-3|TRBD1|TRBV18
TGTGCCAGCTCACCCCGGGACAGGGCGCTCACAGATACGCAGTATTTT
CASSPRDRALTDTQYF
>few|TRBJ2-2|TRBD1|TRBV29-1
TGCAGCGTTGTCTTTGACAGGGGGAACACCGGGGAGCTGTTTTTT
CSVVFDRGNTGELFF
>many|TRBJ2-5|.|TRBV20-1
TGCAGTGTCCGACCTCTGAGAGGAAGGGACCAAGAGACCCAGTACTTC
CSVRPLRGRDQETQYF
>many|TRBJ1-2|.|TRBV7-9
TGTGCCAGCAGCTCCGCTGGCATGTATGGCTACACCTTC
CASSSAGMYGYTF
>many|TRBJ1-2|.|TRBV2
TGTGCCAGCAGTGGGAGCCGGGGGCTAAATGGCTACACCTTC
CASSGSRGLNGYTF
>many|TRBJ2-3|TRBD2|TRBV7-3
TGTGCCAGCAAGGGGACGGCGGGGGGGCCCGATACGCAGTATTTT
CASKGTAGGPDTQYF
>many|TRBJ2-1|.|TRBV3-1
TGTGCCAGCAGCCAGATCTTGGGTTTGGGTGAGCAGTTCTTC
CASSQILGLGEQFF
>.|TRBJ2-1|TRBD2|TRBV15
TGTGCCACCAGCAGGATAGCGGGAGAACAACAGTTCTTC
CATSRIAGEQQFF
>few|TRBJ1-6|.|TRBV25-1
TGTGCCAGCAGTGATACCGGGGCAAATTCACCCCTCCACTTT
CASSDTGANSPLHF
>few|TRBJ2-7|TRBD1|TRBV20-1
TGCAGTGCTAACCCGAGGGACAGCAACAACTACGAGCAGTACTTC
CSANPRDSNNYEQYF
>many|TRBJ2-4|TRBD1|TRBV5-1
TGCGCCAGCAGCTTCGGGGCAGGGGGCTTATCCAAAAACATTCAGTACTTC
CASSFGAGGLSKNIQYF
>many|TRBJ2-3|TRBD1|TRBV11-2
TGTGCCAGCACGGTCGGGGGGACAGGGCTCGACACAGATACGCAGTATTTT
CASTVGGTGLDTDTQYF
>.|TRBJ2-7|.|TRBV5-1
TGCGCCAGCAGCTCTCCCTACGGCTACGAGCAGTACTTC
CASSSPYGYEQYF
>few|TRBJ2-4|.|TRBV20-1
TGCAGTGTCCGGGGGCCTCACAGCACCGTAAAAAACATTCAGTACTTC
CSVRGPHSTVKNIQYF
>.|TRBJ1-2|.|TRBV19
TGTGCCAGTAGACTCGTAGAGGGGCCAGCTAACTATGGCTACACCTTC
CASRLVEGPANYGYTF
>.|TRBJ2-2|.|TRBV9
TGTGCCAGCAGCCCCCGCCGGGACACCAACACCGGGGAGCTGTTTTTT
CASSPRRDTNTGELFF
>many|TRBJ1-1|.|TRBV20-1
TGCAGTGCTAGACGGAGGGTTAGAGCTTTCTTT
CSARRRVRAFF
>few|TRBJ1-2|.|TRBV9
TGTGCCAGCAGCGTAGACGGAGGGGGCTATGGCTACACCTTC
CASSVDGGGYGYTF
>.|TRBJ1-2|.|TRBV19
TGTGCCAGTAGTATCGGCAGGGGCTATGGCTACACCTTC
CASSIGRGYGYTF
>few|TRBJ1-1|.|TRBV6-1
TGTGCCAGCAGTATCGTCCCGGGCCTCATGAACACTGAAGCTTTCTTT
CASSIVPGLMNTEAFF
>many|TRBJ1-4|.|TRBV7-8
TGTGCCAGCAGCTCCACAACAGGGCGACGTAATGAAAAACTGTTTTTT
CASSSTTGRRNEKLFF
>few|TRBJ1-2|.|TRBV6-1
TGTGCCAGACTTTGGGGGCTTGGCTACACCTTC
CARLWGLGYTF
>many|TRBJ1-5|.|TRBV7-2
TGTGCCAGCAGAGCAGGGGATGAGGGCAATCAGCCCCAGCATTTT
CASRAGDEGNQPQHF
>.|TRBJ1-1|TRBD1|TRBV19
TGTGCCAGTACCGCGGACAGGACGAACACTGAAGCTTTCTTT
CASTADRTNTEAFF
>.|TRBJ1-5|.|TRBV5-1
TGCGCCAGCAGCTTGCTCGGGAATAGCAATCAGCCCCAGCATTTT
CASSLLGNSNQPQHF
>.|TRBJ2-5|.|TRBV25-1
TGTGCCAGCAGTCAGGGGACGTGGGTAGAGACCCAGTACTTC
CASSQGTWVETQYF
>.|TRBJ1-1|.|TRBV12-3/TRBV12-4
TGTGCCAGCGAGGGGATGAGGACTGAAGCTTTCTTT
CASEGMRTEAFF
>few|TRBJ1-4|.|TRBV20-1
TGCAGTGCTAGAGTGGGGGGAGCGAGGGAAAAACTGTTTTTT
CSARVGGAREKLFF
>few|TRBJ2-7|TRBD1|TRBV7-9
TGTGCCAGCAGCTTCTGGAGACAGGGGGCTGTTTTCGAGCAGTACTTC
CASSFWRQGAVFEQYF
>few|TRBJ2-1|TRBD2|TRBV29-1
TGCAGCGTTGTTCTCAGCGGGGATCACAATGAGCAGTTCTTC
CSVVLSGDHNEQFF
>.|TRBJ1-1|.|TRBV27
TGTGCCAGCAGTTTATCGGCCGCTTCCACTGAAGCTTTCTTT
CASSLSAASTEAFF
>few|TRBJ2-3|.|TRBV6-4
TGTGCCAGCAGTGACTGGTACGGACAGTCCACAGATACGCAGTATTTT
CASSDWYGQSTDTQYF
>many|TRBJ1-5|.|TRBV3-1
TGTGCCAGCAGCCAGGGGGCGGATCAGCCCCAGCATTTT
CASSQGADQPQHF
>few|TRBJ2-7|.|TRBV7-9
TGTGCCAGCAGCTTAGGTATAGTCCCCTACGAGCAGTACTTC
CASSLGIVPYEQYF
>many|TRBJ2-7|TRBD1|TRBV7-9
TGTGCCAGCAGCCAGGGACAGGATTTCTCCTACGAGCAGTACTTC
CASSQGQDFSYEQYF
>few|TRBJ1-1|.|TRBV27
TGTGCCAGCAGCAAAGGAGTGGGGGGTCCTGGAGCTGAAGCTTTCTTT
CASSKGVGGPGAEAFF
>many|TRBJ1-2|TRBD1|TRBV3-1
TGTGCCAGCAGCCAAGATACGACAGGGGGCTTCGTATATGGCTACACCTTC
CASSQDTTGGFVYGYTF
>few|TRBJ2-2|TRBD1|TRBV24-1
TGTGCCACCAGTGATTTGGGGACAGCGTCCACCGGGGAGCTGTTTTTT
CATSDLGTASTGELFF
>many|TRBJ1-5|.|TRBV12-3/TRBV12-4
TGTGCCAGCAGTTTTCGGGCAGGGTTTGGACAGCCCCAGCATTTT
CASSFRAGFGQPQHF
>few|TRBJ1-1|.|TRBV7-9
TGTGCCAGCAGCCTAGTAGGGGAAAGTCGAGGAGCTTTCTTT
CASSLVGESRGAFF
>.|TRBJ1-1|.|TRBV5-6
TGTGCCAGCAGCCCCTTACGGCTGCTGAACACTGAAGCTTTCTTT
CASSPLRLLNTEAFF
>many|TRBJ2-2|.|TRBV13
TGTGCCAGCAGCTTAGAAAACACCGGGGAGCTGTTTTTT
CASSLENTGELFF
>few|TRBJ2-7|.|TRBV20-1
TGCAGTGTACCCAGGGGTTCCTACGAGCAGTACTTC
CSVPRGSYEQYF
>few|TRBJ2-5|.|TRBV19
TGTGCCAGTAGTCCCTTCGGTGAGACCCAGTACTTC
CASSPFGETQYF
>.|TRBJ1-2|.|TRBV19
TGTGCCAGTAGTACCGAACAGGGCTCCCTTGGCTACACCTTC
CASSTEQGSLGYTF
>few|TRBJ1-5|.|TRBV5-1
TGCGCCAGCAGCTTGTACTTTCAGCCTAGCAATCAGCCCCAGCATTTT
CASSLYFQPSNQPQHF
>many|TRBJ2-2|TRBD2|TRBV3-1
TGTGCCAGCAGCCAGCCAGAGGTAGCGGGGAACACCGGGGAGCTGTTTTTT
CASSQPEVAGNTGELFF